This TCR beta chain is from a study of graft-versus-host responses after intestinal transplantation. On this clone itself: The target antigen is unknown.

There are 15 residues in the CDR3. The V gene lost 3 bases and the J gene lost 1 base, with 11 bases spanning the gap. CDR1 is SGHRS, CDR2 YFSETQ, per germline. Some clones are missing from TCRdb's copy, which holds only in-frame ones; the method was immunoSEQ multiplex PCR. The sample yields around 110,000 clones, 90% seen once. V and J are TRBV5-1 and TRBJ2-1; D is undetermined. The source material was unstimulated CD4+ T cells sorted from spleen or lymph node cells, sampled before intestinal transplant. The TCR sequence derives from a human donor who received an intestinal transplant. CDR3: CASSSRGSSYNEQFF. DNA for the CDR3: TGCGCCAGCAGCTCCAGAGGAAGTTCCTACAATGAGCAGTTCTTC. The complete variable domain, with remaining parts taken from reference TRBV5-1 and TRBJ2-1, reads KAGVTQTPRYLIKTRGQQVTLSCSPISGHRSVSWYQQTPGQGLQFLFEYFSETQRNKGNFPGRFSGRQFSNSRSEMNVSTLELGDSALYLCASSSRGSSYNEQFFGPGTRLTVL.